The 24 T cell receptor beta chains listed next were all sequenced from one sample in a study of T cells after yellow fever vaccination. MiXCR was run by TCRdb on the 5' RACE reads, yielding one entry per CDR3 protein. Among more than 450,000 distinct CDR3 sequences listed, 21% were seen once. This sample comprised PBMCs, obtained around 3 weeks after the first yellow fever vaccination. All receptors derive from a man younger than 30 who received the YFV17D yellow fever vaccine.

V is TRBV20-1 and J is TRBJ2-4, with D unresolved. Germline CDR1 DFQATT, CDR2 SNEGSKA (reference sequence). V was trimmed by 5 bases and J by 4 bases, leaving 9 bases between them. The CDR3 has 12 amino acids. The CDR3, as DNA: TGCAGTGCTGAAGGGCTGAAAAACATTCAGTACTTC. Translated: CSAEGLKNIQYF.

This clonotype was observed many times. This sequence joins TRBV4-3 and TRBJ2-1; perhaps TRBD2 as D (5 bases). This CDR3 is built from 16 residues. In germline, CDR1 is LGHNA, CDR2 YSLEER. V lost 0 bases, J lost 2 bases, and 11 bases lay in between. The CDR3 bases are TGCGCCAGCAGCCAAGATTTGAGGGTCACCTACAATGAGCAGTTCTTC. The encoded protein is CASSQDLRVTYNEQFF.

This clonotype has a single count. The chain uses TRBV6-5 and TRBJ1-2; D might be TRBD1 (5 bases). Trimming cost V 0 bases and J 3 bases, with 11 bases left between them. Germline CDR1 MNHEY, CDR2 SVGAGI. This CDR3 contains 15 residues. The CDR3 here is CASSYSAGLYYGYTF. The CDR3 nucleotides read TGTGCCAGCAGTTACTCCGCAGGGCTGTACTATGGCTACACCTTC.

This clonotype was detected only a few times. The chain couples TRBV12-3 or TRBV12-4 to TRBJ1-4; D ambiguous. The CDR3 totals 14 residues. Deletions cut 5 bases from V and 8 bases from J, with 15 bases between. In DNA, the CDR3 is TGTGCCAGCAGTGCCCGCAGCTACATGGAAAAACTGTTTTTT. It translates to CASSARSYMEKLFF.

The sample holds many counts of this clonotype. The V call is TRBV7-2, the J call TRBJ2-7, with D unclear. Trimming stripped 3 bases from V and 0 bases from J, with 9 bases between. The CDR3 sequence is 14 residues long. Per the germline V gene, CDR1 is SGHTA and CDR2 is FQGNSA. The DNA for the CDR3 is TGTGCCAGCAGCTTCCGCGTCAGCTCCTACGAGCAGTACGTC. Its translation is CASSFRVSSYEQYV.

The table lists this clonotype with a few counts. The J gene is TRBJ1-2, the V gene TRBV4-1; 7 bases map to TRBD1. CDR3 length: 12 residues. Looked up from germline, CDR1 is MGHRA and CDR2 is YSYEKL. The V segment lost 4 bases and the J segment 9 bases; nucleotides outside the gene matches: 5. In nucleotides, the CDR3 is TGCGCCAGCAGCCCAGGGGGAGGGCGCTACACCTTC. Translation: CASSPGGGRYTF.

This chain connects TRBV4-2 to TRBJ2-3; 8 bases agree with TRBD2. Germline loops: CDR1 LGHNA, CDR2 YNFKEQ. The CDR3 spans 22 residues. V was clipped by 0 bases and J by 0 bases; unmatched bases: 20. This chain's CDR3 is CASSQDTYGGGPPASSTDTQYF. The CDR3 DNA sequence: TGTGCCAGCAGCCAAGACACCTATGGCGGGGGGCCGCCCGCTTCTAGCACAGATACGCAGTATTTT.

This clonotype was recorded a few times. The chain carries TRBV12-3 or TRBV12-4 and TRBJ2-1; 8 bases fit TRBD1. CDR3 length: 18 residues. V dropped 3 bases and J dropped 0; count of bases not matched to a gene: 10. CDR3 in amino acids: CASSFGRGRSSSYNEQFF. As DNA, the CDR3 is TGTGCCAGCAGTTTTGGCAGGGGGCGGTCAAGCTCCTACAATGAGCAGTTCTTC.

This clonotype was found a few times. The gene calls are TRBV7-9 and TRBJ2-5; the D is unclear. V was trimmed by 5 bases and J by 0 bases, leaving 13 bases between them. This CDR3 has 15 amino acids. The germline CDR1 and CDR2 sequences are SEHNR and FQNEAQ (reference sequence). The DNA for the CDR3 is TGTGCCAGCAGCCCCCCCGACGGGTACCAAGAGACCCAGTACTTC. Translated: CASSPPDGYQETQYF.

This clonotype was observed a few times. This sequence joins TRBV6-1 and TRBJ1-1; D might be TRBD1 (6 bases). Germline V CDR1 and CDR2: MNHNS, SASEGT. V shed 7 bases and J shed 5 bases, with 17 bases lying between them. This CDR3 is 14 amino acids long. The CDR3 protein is CASTGTLGRTEAFF. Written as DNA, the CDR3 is TGTGCCAGCACCGGGACACTGGGGAGGACTGAAGCTTTCTTT.

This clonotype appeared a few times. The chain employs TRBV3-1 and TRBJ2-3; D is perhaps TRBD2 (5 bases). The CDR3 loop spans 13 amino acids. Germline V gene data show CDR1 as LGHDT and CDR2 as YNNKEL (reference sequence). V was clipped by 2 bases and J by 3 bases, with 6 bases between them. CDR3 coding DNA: TGTGCCAGCAGCCAATCGGGAACAGATACGCAGTATTTT. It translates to CASSQSGTDTQYF.

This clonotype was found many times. CDR3 DNA: TGTGCCAGCAGTCCCAGAGCCACAGATACGCAGTATTTT. It codes for CASSPRATDTQYF. The gene calls are TRBV28 and TRBJ2-3; D is ambiguous. Trimming cost V 5 bases and J 2 bases, with 8 bases left between them. The CDR3 has 13 residues. The germline gives CDR1 MDHEN, CDR2 SYDVKM.

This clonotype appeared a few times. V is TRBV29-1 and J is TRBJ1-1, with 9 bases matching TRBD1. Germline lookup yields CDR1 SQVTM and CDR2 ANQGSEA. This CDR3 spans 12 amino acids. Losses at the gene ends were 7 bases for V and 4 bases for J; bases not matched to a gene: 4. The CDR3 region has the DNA TGCAGCGCGGGACAGGGAAGCACTGAAGCTTTCTTT. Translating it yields CSAGQGSTEAFF.

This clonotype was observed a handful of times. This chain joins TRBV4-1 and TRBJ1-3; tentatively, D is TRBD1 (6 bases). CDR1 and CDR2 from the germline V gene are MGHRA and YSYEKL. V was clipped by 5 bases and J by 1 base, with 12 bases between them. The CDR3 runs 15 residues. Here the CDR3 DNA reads TGCGCCAGCAGCGCAACGACAGGATCTGGAAACACCATATATTTT. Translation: CASSATTGSGNTIYF.

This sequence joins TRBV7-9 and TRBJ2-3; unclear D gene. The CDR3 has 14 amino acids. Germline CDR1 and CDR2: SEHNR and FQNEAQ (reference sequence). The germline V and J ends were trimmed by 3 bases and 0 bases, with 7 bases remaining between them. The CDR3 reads CASSLLSSTDTQYF. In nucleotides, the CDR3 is TGTGCCAGCAGCTTGCTGTCTAGCACAGATACGCAGTATTTT.

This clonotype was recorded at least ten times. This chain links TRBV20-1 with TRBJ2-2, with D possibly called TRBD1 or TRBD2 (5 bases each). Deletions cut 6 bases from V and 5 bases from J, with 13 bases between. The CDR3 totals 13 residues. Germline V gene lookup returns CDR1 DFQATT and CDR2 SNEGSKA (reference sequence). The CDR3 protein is CSAPRGATGELFF. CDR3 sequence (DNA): TGCAGTGCCCCGAGAGGGGCAACCGGGGAGCTGTTTTTT.

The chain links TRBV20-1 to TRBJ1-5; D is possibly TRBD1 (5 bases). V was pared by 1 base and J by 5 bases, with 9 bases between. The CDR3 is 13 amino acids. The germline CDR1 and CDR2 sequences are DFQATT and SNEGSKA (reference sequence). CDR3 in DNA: TGCAGTGCTAGAGGGGACGGGGATCAGCCCCAGCATTTT. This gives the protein CSARGDGDQPQHF.

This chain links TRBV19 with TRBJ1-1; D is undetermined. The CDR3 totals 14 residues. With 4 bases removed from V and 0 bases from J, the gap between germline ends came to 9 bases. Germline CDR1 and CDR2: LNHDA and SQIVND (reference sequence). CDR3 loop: CASSTRAVNTEAFF. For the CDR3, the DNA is TGTGCCAGTAGTACCCGGGCCGTGAACACTGAAGCTTTCTTT.

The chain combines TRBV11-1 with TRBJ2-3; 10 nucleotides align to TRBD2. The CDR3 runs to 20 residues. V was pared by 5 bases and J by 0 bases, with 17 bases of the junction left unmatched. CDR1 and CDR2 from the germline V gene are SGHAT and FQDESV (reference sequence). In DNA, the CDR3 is TGTGCCAGCAGCAAGCTAGCGGGGGAACAAACAGTCCTTAGCACAGATACGCAGTATTTT. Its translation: CASSKLAGEQTVLSTDTQYF.

Written as DNA, the CDR3 is TGTGCTAGTGCCCTTGACACCTATAATTCACCCCTCCACTTT. Protein product: CASALDTYNSPLHF. The chain joins TRBV12-5 to TRBJ1-6; D uncertain. Between the trimmed V and J ends, which lost 7 bases and 2 bases, there was a span of 9 bases. This CDR3 has 14 amino acids. The germline V gene encodes CDR1 LGHNT and CDR2 FRNRAP.

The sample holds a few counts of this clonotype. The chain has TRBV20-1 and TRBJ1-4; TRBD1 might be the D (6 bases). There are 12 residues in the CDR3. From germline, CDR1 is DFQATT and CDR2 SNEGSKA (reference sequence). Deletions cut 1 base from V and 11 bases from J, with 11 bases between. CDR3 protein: CSARATGFKLFF. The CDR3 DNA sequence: TGCAGTGCTAGAGCTACAGGGTTCAAACTGTTTTTT.

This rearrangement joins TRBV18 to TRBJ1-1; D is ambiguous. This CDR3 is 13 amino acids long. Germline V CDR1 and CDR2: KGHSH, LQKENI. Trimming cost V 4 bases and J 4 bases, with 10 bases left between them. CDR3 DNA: TGTGCCAGCTCACGCCCGGCGCTCACTGAAGCTTTCTTT. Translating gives CASSRPALTEAFF.

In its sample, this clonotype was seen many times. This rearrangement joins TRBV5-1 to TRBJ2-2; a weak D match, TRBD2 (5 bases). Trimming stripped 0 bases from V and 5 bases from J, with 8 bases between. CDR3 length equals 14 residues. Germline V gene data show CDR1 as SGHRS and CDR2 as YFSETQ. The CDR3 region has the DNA TGCGCCAGCAGCTTGGTACGCGGGACCGGGGAGCTGTTTTTT. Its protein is CASSLVRGTGELFF.

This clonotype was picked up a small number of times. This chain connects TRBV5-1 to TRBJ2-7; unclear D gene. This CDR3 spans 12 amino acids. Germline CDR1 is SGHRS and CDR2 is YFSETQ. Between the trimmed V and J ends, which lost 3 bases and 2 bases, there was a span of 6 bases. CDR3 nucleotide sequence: TGCGCCAGCAGCTCCCAAACCTACGAGCAGTACTTC. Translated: CASSSQTYEQYF.